The rows below give T cell receptor beta chains drawn from one sample of a study of T cell responses to AZD1222 COVID-19 vaccine. Sequencing was performed with immunoSEQ multiplex PCR; in TCRdb, only in-frame clones are kept and a portion is missing. The sample holds 120,000 to 150,000 clones, about 90% seen once. The source material was peripheral blood, sampled on day 0 of AZD1222 vaccination. These receptors came from an adult in good health. CDR3s include the opening cysteine and the closing phenylalanine or tryptophan. The order of the fields is J gene, clone size, V gene, D gene, CDR3 protein, CDR3 DNA. The D gene is left open where the match is weak. Some rows have no size entry. The others give once, few or many, or a class for an expanded clone.

TRBJ1-5,once,TRBV4-1,NA,CASSQEGRVDNQPQHF,TGCGCCAGCAGCCAAGAGGGCAGGGTAGACAATCAGCCCCAGCATTTT
TRBJ1-2,NA,TRBV10-3,NA,CATSGESQYGYTF,TGTGCCACGTCAGGGGAGTCGCAGTATGGCTACACCTTC
TRBJ2-3,NA,TRBV6-5,NA,CASSYTSSDTQYF,TGTGCCAGCAGTTATACCTCTTCAGATACGCAGTATTTT
TRBJ1-2,few,TRBV5-4,NA,CASSLAGDGYTF,TGTGCCAGCAGCTTGGCAGGTGATGGCTACACCTTC
TRBJ2-5,NA,TRBV3-1/TRBV3-2,TRBD1,CASSRRTGGAETQYF,TGTGCCAGCAGCCGGAGGACAGGGGGCGCGGAGACCCAGTACTTC
TRBJ2-5,NA,TRBV9,NA,CASSAGPGGTQYF,TGTGCCAGCAGCGCGGGACCCGGCGGGACCCAGTACTTC
TRBJ2-1,NA,TRBV9,TRBD1,CASSVGAGGNEQFF,TGTGCCAGCAGCGTTGGTGCAGGGGGCAATGAGCAGTTCTTC
TRBJ1-1,NA,TRBV29-1,NA,CSVPGNTEAFF,TGCAGCGTTCCAGGGAACACTGAAGCTTTCTTT
TRBJ2-3,NA,TRBV4-2,NA,CASSQVRSGQPPTQYF,TGTGCCAGCAGCCAAGTTAGATCCGGCCAGCCCCCGACGCAGTATTTT
TRBJ1-1,once,TRBV25-1,NA,CASKAAEDSEAFF,TGTGCCAGCAAGGCGGCTGAGGACAGTGAAGCTTTCTTT
TRBJ2-7,NA,TRBV28,TRBD2,CASRLADYEQYF,TGTGCCAGCAGACTAGCGGATTACGAGCAGTACTTC